Each of the 8 T cell receptor beta chains below was sequenced from the same sample in a study of blood T cell repertoires in COVID-19. Measured with immunoSEQ multiplex PCR; TCRdb has only the in-frame clones, and not every one. Among roughly 83,000 clones listed, about 84% were seen once. The sequencing input was peripheral blood. The source is a man over 45 with active COVID-19.

This clone was seen only once. The chain combines TRBV18 with TRBJ1-1; 8 bases are a match to TRBD1. Germline V lookup: CDR1 KGHSH, CDR2 LQKENI. The ends lost 3 bases at V and 1 base at J; junction bases unmatched: 1. The CDR3 loop spans 14 amino acids. CDR3 sequence (DNA): TGTGCCAGCTCACCGGGACAGGCGAACACTGAAGCTTTCTTT. Protein sequence: CASSPGQANTEAFF.

The V gene is TRBV27, the J gene TRBJ1-3; 10 bases align to TRBD1. CDR3 size: 17 residues. CDR1 MNHEY and CDR2 SMNVEV come from the germline V gene (reference sequence). J gave up 1 base and V 6 bases, and 9 bases lay outside the gene matches. This chain's CDR3 is CASSPGTGVHSGNTIYF. The CDR3, as DNA: TGTGCCAGCAGCCCCGGGACAGGGGTACATTCTGGAAACACCATATATTTT.

The gene calls are TRBV2 and TRBJ1-4; the D gene is possibly TRBD1 (5 bases). Germline V CDR1 and CDR2: SNHLY, FYNNEI. The CDR3 consists of 14 residues. The V gene lost 3 bases and the J gene lost 4 bases, with 9 bases spanning the gap. The CDR3 nucleotides are TGTGCCAGCAGTGAGCAGGGTTTTAATGAAAAACTGTTTTTT. It codes for CASSEQGFNEKLFF.

The chain is built from TRBV4-1 and TRBJ1-5, with D possibly TRBD1 on 5 matching bases. V was shortened by 0 bases and J by 6 bases, with 9 bases between the two germline ends. The CDR3 is made up of 14 amino acids. CDR1 is MGHRA and CDR2 is YSYEKL in the germline V gene. Written as DNA, the CDR3 is TGCGCCAGCAGCCAAGATCGGGGGGGTCAGCCCCAGCATTTT. This codes for CASSQDRGGQPQHF.

The chain has TRBV7-2 and TRBJ2-7, with 7 bases lining up with TRBD2. The germline V gene encodes CDR1 SGHTA and CDR2 FQGNSA. This CDR3 spans 14 amino acids. The V segment lost 5 bases and the J segment 4 bases; nucleotides outside the gene matches: 8. This CDR3 is CASSPSGNGYEQYF. CDR3 nucleotide sequence: TGTGCCAGCAGCCCGAGCGGGAATGGTTACGAGCAGTACTTC.

The chain joins TRBV7-2 to TRBJ2-1; no definite D call. Germline V CDR1 and CDR2: SGHTA, FQGNSA. The CDR3 spans 13 residues. The V and J ends lost 1 base and 5 bases respectively, with 6 bases between them. In DNA form, the CDR3 reads TGTGCCAGCAGCTTAGACGGTAACAATGAGCAGTTCTTC. Its translation is CASSLDGNNEQFF.

This clone was picked up a small number of times. This sequence joins TRBV28 and TRBJ2-2; the match to TRBD2 covers 14 bases. Germline CDR1 reads MDHEN; CDR2 reads SYDVKM. This CDR3 spans 21 amino acids. After removal of 6 bases from V and 5 bases from J, the junction contained 20 bases not matched to a gene. CDR3 sequence reads: CASSDYQTSGRAGALTGELFF. In nucleotides, the CDR3 is TGTGCCAGCAGCGATTATCAGACTAGCGGGAGGGCCGGGGCCCTAACCGGGGAGCTGTTTTTT.

This clone was counted between two and nine times. The chain employs TRBV11-2 and TRBJ1-2, with TRBD1 matching 7 bases. This CDR3 contains 14 residues. Germline trimming cut 4 bases from V and 7 bases from J; bases unmatched to any gene: 9. Germline-derived CDR1 and CDR2 are SGHAT and FQNNGV. The CDR3 region is CASSSTDRAGGYTF. DNA for the CDR3: TGTGCCAGCAGCTCAACAGACAGGGCGGGTGGCTACACCTTC.